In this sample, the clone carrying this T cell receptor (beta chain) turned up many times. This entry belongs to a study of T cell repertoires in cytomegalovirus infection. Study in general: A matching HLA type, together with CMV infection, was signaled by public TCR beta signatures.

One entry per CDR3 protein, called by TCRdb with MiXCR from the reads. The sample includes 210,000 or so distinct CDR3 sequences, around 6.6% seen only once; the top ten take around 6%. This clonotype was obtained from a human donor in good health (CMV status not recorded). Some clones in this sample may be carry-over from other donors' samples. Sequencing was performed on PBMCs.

The DNA for the CDR3 is TGTGCCATCAGCGAACCCGAGAGGGGCGCGAACACCGGGGAGCTGTTTTTT. Translating gives CAISEPERGANTGELFF. The chain has TRBV10-3 and TRBJ2-2, with D perhaps TRBD1 or TRBD2 (5 bases each). Germline CDR1 and CDR2: ENHRY and SYGVKD. This CDR3 has 17 residues. V was shortened by 6 bases and J by 0 bases, with 17 bases between the two germline ends.